Presented here are 2 T cell receptor beta chains from one specimen sequenced in a study of breast tumors, draining lymph nodes, adjacent tissues. TCRdb recomputed calls from the multiplex PCR reads with MiXCR, one row per CDR3 protein. This sample has around 290,000 distinct CDR3 sequences, with 30% found just once. Samples came from axillary lymph nodes draining the breast cancer. Specimen: axillary lymph node tissue. The receptors were sampled from a female donor with breast cancer. Some clones in this sample may be carry-over from other donors' samples.

This clonotype was recorded once. The chain combines TRBV12-3 or TRBV12-4 with TRBJ1-3; 9 bases fit TRBD1. The CDR3 consists of 20 residues. V shed 0 bases and J 4 bases; nucleotides not matched to a gene: 16. In DNA form, the CDR3 reads TGTGCCAGCAGTTTAGCGCTAAAGTCTAAGGGGACAGGGAAGGGAAACACCATATATTTT. The encoded protein is CASSLALKSKGTGKGNTIYF.

This clonotype was seen ten or more times. V usage is TRBV20-1 and J usage is TRBJ1-2; no clear D. Germline V gives CDR1 DFQATT, CDR2 SNEGSKA (reference sequence). The V gene lost 3 bases and the J gene lost 2 bases, with 4 bases spanning the gap. This CDR3 is 11 amino acids long. The CDR3 is CSASQNYGYTF. For the CDR3, the DNA is TGCAGTGCTAGCCAGAACTATGGCTACACCTTC.